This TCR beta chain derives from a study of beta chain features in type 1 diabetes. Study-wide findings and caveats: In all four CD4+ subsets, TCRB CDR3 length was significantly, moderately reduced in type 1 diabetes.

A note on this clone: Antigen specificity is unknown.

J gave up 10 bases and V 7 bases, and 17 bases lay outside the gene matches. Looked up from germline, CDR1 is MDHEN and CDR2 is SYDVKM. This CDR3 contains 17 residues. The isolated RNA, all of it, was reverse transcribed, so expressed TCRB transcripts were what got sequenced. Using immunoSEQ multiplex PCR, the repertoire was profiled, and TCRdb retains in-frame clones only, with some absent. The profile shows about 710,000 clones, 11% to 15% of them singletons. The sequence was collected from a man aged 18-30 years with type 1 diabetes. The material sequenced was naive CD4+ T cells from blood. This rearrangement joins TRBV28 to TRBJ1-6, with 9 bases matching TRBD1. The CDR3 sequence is CASITSAGTGIGSPLHF. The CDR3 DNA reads TGTGCCAGCATTACCTCGGCGGGGACAGGGATTGGGTCACCCCTCCACTTT.